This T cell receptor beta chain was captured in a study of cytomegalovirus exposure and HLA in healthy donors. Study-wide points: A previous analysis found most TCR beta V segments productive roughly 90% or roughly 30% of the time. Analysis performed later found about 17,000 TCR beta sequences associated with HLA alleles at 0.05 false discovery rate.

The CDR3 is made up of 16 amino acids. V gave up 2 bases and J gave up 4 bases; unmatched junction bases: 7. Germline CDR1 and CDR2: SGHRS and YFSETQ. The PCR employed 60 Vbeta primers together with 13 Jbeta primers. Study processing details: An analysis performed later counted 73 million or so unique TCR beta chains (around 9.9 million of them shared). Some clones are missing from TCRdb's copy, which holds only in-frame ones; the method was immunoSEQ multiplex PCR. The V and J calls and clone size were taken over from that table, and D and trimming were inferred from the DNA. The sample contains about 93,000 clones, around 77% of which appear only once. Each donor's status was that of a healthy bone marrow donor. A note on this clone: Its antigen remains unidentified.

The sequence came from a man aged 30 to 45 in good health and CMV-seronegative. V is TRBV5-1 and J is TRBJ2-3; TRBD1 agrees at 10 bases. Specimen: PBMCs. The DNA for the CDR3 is TGCGCCAGCAGCTTTGGACAGGGGGTTCCTTCAGATACGCAGTATTTT. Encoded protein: CASSFGQGVPSDTQYF.